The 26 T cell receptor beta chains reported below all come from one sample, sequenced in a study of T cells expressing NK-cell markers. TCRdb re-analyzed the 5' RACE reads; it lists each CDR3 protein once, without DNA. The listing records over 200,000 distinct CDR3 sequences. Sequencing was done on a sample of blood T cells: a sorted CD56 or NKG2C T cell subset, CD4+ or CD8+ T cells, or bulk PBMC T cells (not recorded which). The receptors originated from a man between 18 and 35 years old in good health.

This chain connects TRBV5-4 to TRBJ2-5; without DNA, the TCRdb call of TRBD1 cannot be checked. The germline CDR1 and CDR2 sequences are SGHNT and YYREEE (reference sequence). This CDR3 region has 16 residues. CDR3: CASSVAPGQEGETQYF.

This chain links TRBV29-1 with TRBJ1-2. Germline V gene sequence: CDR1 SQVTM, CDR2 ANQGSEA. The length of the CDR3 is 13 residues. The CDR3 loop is CSIGAPARYGYTF.

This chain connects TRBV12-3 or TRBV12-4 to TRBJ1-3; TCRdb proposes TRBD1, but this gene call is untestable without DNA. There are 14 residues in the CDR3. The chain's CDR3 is CASRTPGAGNTIYF.

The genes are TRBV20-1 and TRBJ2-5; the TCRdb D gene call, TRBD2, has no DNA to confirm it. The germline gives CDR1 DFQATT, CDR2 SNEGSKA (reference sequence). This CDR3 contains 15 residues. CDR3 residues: CSARELAGVKETQYF.

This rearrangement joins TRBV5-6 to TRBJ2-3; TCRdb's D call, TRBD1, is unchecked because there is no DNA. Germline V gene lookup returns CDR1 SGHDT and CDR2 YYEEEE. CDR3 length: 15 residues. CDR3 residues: CASSLGGGSADTQYF.

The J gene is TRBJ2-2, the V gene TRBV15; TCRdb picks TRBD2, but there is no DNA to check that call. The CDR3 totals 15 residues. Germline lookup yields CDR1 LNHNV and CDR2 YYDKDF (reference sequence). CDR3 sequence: CATSHSRTNTGELFF.

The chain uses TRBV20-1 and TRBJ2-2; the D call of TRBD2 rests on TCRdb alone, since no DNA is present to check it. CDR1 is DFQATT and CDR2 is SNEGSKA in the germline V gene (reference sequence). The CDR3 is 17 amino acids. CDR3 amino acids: CSAQLPTSGRAIGELFF.

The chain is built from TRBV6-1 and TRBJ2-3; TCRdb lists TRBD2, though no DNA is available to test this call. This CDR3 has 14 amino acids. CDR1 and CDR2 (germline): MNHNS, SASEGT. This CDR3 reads CASRLAAGVDTQYF.

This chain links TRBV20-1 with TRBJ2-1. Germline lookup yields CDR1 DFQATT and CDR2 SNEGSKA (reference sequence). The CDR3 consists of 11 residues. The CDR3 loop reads CSASTSNSQFF.

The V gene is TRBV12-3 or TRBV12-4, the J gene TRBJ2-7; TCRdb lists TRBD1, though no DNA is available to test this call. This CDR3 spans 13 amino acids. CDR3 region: CASSGQRSYEQYF.

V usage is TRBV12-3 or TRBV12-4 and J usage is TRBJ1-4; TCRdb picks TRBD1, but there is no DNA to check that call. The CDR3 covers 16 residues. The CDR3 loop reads CASSPRTSGTNEKLFF.

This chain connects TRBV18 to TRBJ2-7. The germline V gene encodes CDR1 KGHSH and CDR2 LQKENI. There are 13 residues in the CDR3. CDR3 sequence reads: CASSPKGPYEQYF.

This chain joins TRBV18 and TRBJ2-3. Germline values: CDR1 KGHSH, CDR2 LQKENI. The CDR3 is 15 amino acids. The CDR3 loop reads CASSPTSRSTDTQYF.

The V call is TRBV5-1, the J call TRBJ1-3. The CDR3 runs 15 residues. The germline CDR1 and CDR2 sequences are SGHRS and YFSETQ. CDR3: CASSLVGSSGNTIYF. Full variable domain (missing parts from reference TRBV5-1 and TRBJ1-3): KAGVTQTPRYLIKTRGQQVTLSCSPISGHRSVSWYQQTPGQGLQFLFEYFSETQRNKGNFPGRFSGRQFSNSRSEMNVSTLELGDSALYLCASSLVGSSGNTIYFGEGSWLTVV.

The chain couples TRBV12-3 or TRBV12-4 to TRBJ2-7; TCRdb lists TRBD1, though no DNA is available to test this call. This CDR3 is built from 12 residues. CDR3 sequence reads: CASTNTGGQQYF.

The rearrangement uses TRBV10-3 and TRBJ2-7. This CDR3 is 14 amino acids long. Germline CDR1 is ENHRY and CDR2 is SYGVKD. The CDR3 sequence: CAISDWSISYEQYF.

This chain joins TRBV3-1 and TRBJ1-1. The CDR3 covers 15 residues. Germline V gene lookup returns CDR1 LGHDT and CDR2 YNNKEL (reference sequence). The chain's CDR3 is CASSLATWGGTEAFF.

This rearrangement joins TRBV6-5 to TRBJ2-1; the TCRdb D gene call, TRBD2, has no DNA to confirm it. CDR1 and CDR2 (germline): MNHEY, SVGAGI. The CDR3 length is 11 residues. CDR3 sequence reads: CASSDRAWQFF.

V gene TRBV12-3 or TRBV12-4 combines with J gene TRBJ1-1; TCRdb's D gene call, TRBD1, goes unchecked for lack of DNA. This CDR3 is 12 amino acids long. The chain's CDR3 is CASNLGTGAAFF.

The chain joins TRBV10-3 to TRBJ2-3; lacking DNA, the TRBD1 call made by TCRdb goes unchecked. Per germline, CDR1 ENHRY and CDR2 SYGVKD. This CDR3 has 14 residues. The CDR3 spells CAISPRGSTDTQYF.

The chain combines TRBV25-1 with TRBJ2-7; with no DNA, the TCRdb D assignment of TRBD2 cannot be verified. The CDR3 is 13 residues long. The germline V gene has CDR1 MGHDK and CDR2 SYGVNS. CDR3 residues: CASSDPTGTRQYF.

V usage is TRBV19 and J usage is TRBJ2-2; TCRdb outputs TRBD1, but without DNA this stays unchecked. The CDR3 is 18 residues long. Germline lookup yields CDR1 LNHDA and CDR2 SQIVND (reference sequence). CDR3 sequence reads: CASTLSRDPSRDTGELFF.

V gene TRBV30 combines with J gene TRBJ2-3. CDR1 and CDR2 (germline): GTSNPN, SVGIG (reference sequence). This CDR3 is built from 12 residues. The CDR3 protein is CAWSENGDTQYF.

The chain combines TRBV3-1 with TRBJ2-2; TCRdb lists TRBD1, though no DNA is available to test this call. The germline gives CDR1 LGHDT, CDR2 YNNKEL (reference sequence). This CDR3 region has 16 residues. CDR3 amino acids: CASSQRGTGDTGELFF. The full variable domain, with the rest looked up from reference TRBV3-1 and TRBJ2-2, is DTAVSQTPKYLVTQMGNDKSIKCEQNLGHDTMYWYKQDSKKFLKIMFSYNNKELIINETVPNRFSPKSPDKAHLNLHINSLELGDSAVYFCASSQRGTGDTGELFFGEGSRLTVL.

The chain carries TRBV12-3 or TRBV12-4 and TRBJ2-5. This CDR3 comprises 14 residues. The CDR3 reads CASSFALWQETQYF.

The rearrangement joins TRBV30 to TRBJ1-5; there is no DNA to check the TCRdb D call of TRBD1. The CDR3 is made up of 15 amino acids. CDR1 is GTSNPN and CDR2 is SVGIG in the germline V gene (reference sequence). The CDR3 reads CAWGLTGGIGQPQHF. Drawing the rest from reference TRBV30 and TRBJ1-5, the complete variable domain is SQTIHQWPATLVQPVGSPLSLECTVEGTSNPNLYWYRQAAGRGLQLLFYSVGIGQISSEVPQNLSASRPQDRQFILSSKKLLLSDSGFYLCAWGLTGGIGQPQHFGDGTRLSIL.